Sequencing of this TCR beta chain was carried out in a study of T-cell reconstitution after alpha-beta-depleted transplantation in children. The germline V and J ends were trimmed by 4 bases and 1 base, with 10 bases remaining between them. The CDR3 runs 15 residues. This sample's TCRbeta library carried unique molecular identifier barcodes. TCRdb reprocessed the PCR reads via MiXCR and lists one record per CDR3 protein. The table has about 480,000 distinct CDR3 sequences, 9.5% to 15% seen once; the top ten hold less than 6.5%. The chain links TRBV12-3 or TRBV12-4 to TRBJ2-2; tentatively, D is TRBD2 (6 bases). The sample consisted of PBMCs from the stem cell graft donor, taken from the stem cell graft. This sequence was found in a human donor who donated a stem cell graft to a child with combined immunodeficiency. CDR3 nucleotide sequence: TGTGCCAGCAGTTCACGGGGACTGAACACCGGGGAGCTGTTTTTT. Its translation: CASSSRGLNTGELFF.